This paragraph reports one T cell receptor (beta chain). The target antigen is unknown. The sample comes from a study of identical twins. Findings of the study overall: Zero-insertion analyses might be partly confounded by invariant T cells like MAIT and iNKT. Cross-sectional statistics, not tracking of the same donors, supported the conclusions.

TCRdb itself ran the 5' RACE reads through MiXCR, one entry per CDR3 protein. The sample has around 480,000 distinct CDR3 sequences; more than 13% are singletons. The CDR3 runs 16 residues. These data are also associated with another study on yellow fever vaccine responses in identical twins.

The chain carries TRBV21-1 and TRBJ1-2; the D call in the table, TRBD1, was not verified against the DNA. TRBV21-1 counts as a pseudogene. The source material was CD4+ T cells sorted from blood. The receptor comes from a woman between 18 and 30 years old in good health. CDR3 amino acids: CASSSPPGQPNYGYTF. CDR3 DNA: TGTGCCAGCAGTAGCCCCCCGGGACAGCCGAACTATGGCTACACCTTC.